This paragraph reports one TCR beta chain. Its antigen remains undetermined. Per-base qualities were not stored, and no clone one base away is much larger. The cohort consisted of approximately 690 healthy bone marrow donors. At the time of sampling, every cohort member was nominally healthy, though immune exposures that went unrecorded were likely present. CMV serostatus was recorded as positive for 250 to 300 and negative for about 55% of the 666 cohort members, whereas no CMV serostatus was recorded for the donor in question. A peripheral blood sample was provided by each donor, and peripheral blood mononuclear cells were used for TCR beta sequencing. Genomic DNA extraction from the blood cell samples was performed with the Qiagen DNeasy Blood Extraction Kit. The data were obtained in a study of cytomegalovirus exposure and HLA in healthy donors (TCRdb year 2017). The study in broad terms: In an earlier analysis of approximately 640 of the donors, less than 350 Gb of sequence data and approximately 100 million unique TCR beta sequences from roughly 180 million T cells were reported. An early release that covered about 600 HLA-typed donors contained about 290 gigabases of sequencing data and some 87 million unique TCR sequences. Among the roughly 430 genotyped donors, under 90% belonged to the genetic ancestry cluster associated with self-reported Caucasian donors. The study aimed to test whether signatures of past pathogen exposure could be identified by cataloging public T cell receptors. The T cell repertoires of several hundred subjects were profiled by immunosequencing and related to cytomegalovirus serostatus. Besides the first cohort of approximately 710 subjects, a separate validation cohort made up of roughly 120 different subjects was used. The study combined high-throughput TCR immunosequencing, statistical association of individual TCRs with disease status, and machine learning to predict cytomegalovirus infection status. A later analysis re-analyzed previously published TCR beta repertoires from 500 to 700 donors and added high-resolution HLA genotyping to study TCR occurrence patterns. Rather than using new phenotypic data, the later analysis identified candidate immune exposures from TCR beta sequences and from how often those sequences occurred across donors. An earlier analysis of 587 of the donors used high-throughput TCR beta sequencing to judge whether each TCR beta V gene segment behaved as functional or pseudogenic. Donor age, sex, ethnicity and CMV serostatus were compiled alongside the repertoire data. In a later genetic analysis, genome-wide SNP genotypes for about three fifths of the roughly 670 donors were used, and that subset was treated as a discovery cohort. All discovery cohort repertoires had been generated using a single sequencing platform. HLA typing covered class I and class II loci at four-digit resolution. The number of donors typed differed by locus, with roughly 620-630 for A, B, C, DRB1 and DQB1, more than 500 for DQA1, nearly 610 for DPA1, and some 440 for DPB1. Roughly five DR-DQ haplotypes were treated as single units for association and clustering because of strong linkage in the cohort. Among several hundred genotyped donors of the cohort, an average of about 220,000 unique TCR beta nucleotide sequences was sequenced per donor, of which approximately 18% were non-productive.

The full study reports these points: A cluster of highly shared sequence variants was judged likely to represent a technical artifact of the sequencing pipeline. The only immune exposure information available for the cohort was CMV serostatus. Linkage disequilibrium might explain the correlated functional status among segregating V segments, but an unknown experimental factor could not be ruled out. At a false discovery rate of 0.05, a later analysis linked about 17,000 TCR beta sequences to specific HLA alleles. Some IMGT-functional V segments, including TRBV6-2 and TRBV6-3, could not be told apart with the 87-base-pair reads, so those segments were excluded. Several of the top co-occurrence clusters appeared to be linked to parvovirus B19, influenza, CMV and Epstein-Barr virus, according to a later analysis. While some public TCRs were present in many individuals, most TCR sequences turned up only very rarely across donors. A later genetic analysis associated a missense DCLRE1C variant with V-gene and J-gene trimming of TCR beta chains, and an independent cohort replicated the association. The study listed 164 TCR beta chains as associated with cytomegalovirus. In a later analysis, most CMV-associated TCR beta chains were found to appear HLA-restricted, with HLA associations seemingly driven largely by CMV exposure. The classifier was reported to diagnose cytomegalovirus status with high specificity and sensitivity in both the original cohort and the validation cohort. When HLA alleles, especially DR and DQ, strongly co-occurred, attributing TCR associations to individual alleles was difficult. A later genetic analysis reported fewer N-insertions in productive TCRs among donors in an Asian-associated ancestry cluster than the approximately 670-donor mean. An earlier analysis of around 600 of the donors showed that most TCR beta V segments appeared in productive rearrangements either about 87% or about 30% of the time, which broadly matched IMGT annotations. According to a later analysis, TCR association rates differed among HLA loci, with DRB1 alleles showing the most associated TCRs and HLA-C alleles showing the fewest. The cohort was sequenced for TCR beta chains only, and without alpha or paired-chain data the features that could be detected were limited. Because counts were too low, some 17 rarely observed V segments, including chromosome 9 orphons, were left out of the earlier analysis of 587 of the donors. The presence/absence analyses assumed that sequencing depth was roughly uniform across donors, and that assumption may not be true. It was suggested by the authors that the approach could potentially be generalized to other disease states and immunological phenotypes. A further reported finding was that TCR beta sequences accurately predicted the HLA-A and HLA-B alleles for most subjects in the first cohort. In a later analysis, HLA-associated TCR beta chains showed more clonal expansion and lower generation probabilities than non-associated chains that were equally common. Because some donors lacked HLA typing at each locus, the association tests relied only on the typed subset. In vitro tests confirmed that a few of the cytomegalovirus-associated TCR beta chains recognize cytomegalovirus antigens.

CDR1 is given as SGHRS and CDR2 as YFSETQ, both from the germline V gene. Including cysteine and phenylalanine, the CDR3 has 15 amino acids. Only CDR3 DNA remains: 45 bases, in frame from the first base. The germline ends are 15 bases apart after V is trimmed by 0 bases and J by 8 bases. The protocol used for the library was the immunoSEQ multiplex PCR assay. For the multiplex PCR, a mixture combining 60 forward primers for TCR Vbeta segments and 13 reverse primers for TCR Jbeta segments was used. The CDR3 region of rearranged TCR beta genes was amplified from genomic DNA by a multiplex PCR assay. Amplified TCR beta libraries were sequenced as 87-base-pair reads on the Illumina HiSeq System. Under the source paper's analysis protocol: A later analysis tallied around 87 million unique TCR beta chains across the 666 repertoires, and approximately 9.9 million of those chains were shared by two or more donors. Raw reads were error-corrected and collapsed into unique sequences with a nearest-neighbor algorithm that merged closely related sequences to remove PCR and sequencing errors. V, D and J gene segments were assigned by aligning CDR3 sequences to IMGT reference sequences. Each retained sequence needed at least a six-nucleotide match to both a V gene segment and a J gene segment. Rearrangements were classified as productive when the CDR3 lacked stop codons and remained in frame with V and J, and all other rearrangements were classified as non-productive. CDR3 was defined according to IMGT convention as the region running from the second conserved V-encoded cysteine to the conserved J-encoded phenylalanine. The earlier analysis of 500 to 650 of the donors excluded any sequence lacking an unambiguous match to a single V gene segment. In an earlier analysis of almost 600 of the donors, a V segment was called functional when productive rearrangements were above 56.7%, and segregating when the standard deviation between donors exceeded 5%. A statistical classification framework was built for diagnosing cytomegalovirus status from the catalog of TCR beta chain sequences. In a later analysis, TCR nucleotide sequences were compared against IMGT/GENE-DB human TR gene sequences so that V and J genes could be assigned. The TCRdist pipeline was used in a later analysis to assign CDR3 sequences and most-parsimonious VDJ recombination scenarios. In a later analysis, every TCR beta chain was defined by the combination of its CDR3 amino acid sequence and its V-gene family, and reads without a unique V-gene family were dropped. In a later analysis, some 600 highly shared, low-generation-probability nucleotide sequences were removed to address suspected cross-contamination and a sequencing artifact. In a later analysis, a clonal expansion index for each public chain was calculated from normalized within-repertoire ranks of inferred template counts. A later analysis computed generation probabilities with a VDJ recombination model fitted to out-of-frame rearrangements, and checked the results against IGoR. In a later analysis, hypergeometric tests were used to score TCR-TCR, TCR-HLA and TCR-CMV co-occurrence, with a repertoire-size bias correction applied to TCR pairs. In a later analysis, false discovery rates were estimated by permuting HLA or CMV assignments 20 times. A later analysis grouped co-occurring TCRs with DBSCAN, adding TCRdist sequence similarity when clustering within HLA-allele-positive subsets. Repertoires with fewer than 30,000 or more than 120,000 public chains were left out of co-occurrence clustering, as were five repertoires with anomalous nucleotide sharing. In its TCRdb copy, this immuneACCESS table keeps in-frame sequences only and misses some clones. Where compared with another copy, unresolved V genes explain less than half of these, and the others have no known cause. V and J calls and clone size are those listed in that table; D and trimming were worked out from the DNA. A total of some 130,000 clones appear in this sample, around 77% of them only once. The ten largest clonotypes hold less than 5% of the sample.

Recombination joined TRBV5-1 with TRBJ2-4, with a weak D call of TRBD1 (5 bases match). The clonotype comes from a man aged 25 to 40 in good health. Specimen: PBMCs. The CDR3 reads as follows: CASSLAPQAGDIQYF. The nucleotide sequence reads as follows: TGCGCCAGCAGCTTGGCCCCACAGGCTGGGGACATTCAGTACTTC.